This entry describes one T cell receptor beta chain. TCRdb's table, derived via immunoSEQ multiplex PCR, lists solely in-frame clones and lacks some. The data show 250,000 to 300,000 clones, about 80% seen once. Trimming removed 4 bases from V and 6 bases from J; junction bases left unmatched: 12. The germline V gene has CDR1 SGHTA and CDR2 FQGNSA. This CDR3 contains 15 residues. This sample was included in a study of control samples from healthy donors and cancer patients. This clonotype originated in a woman aged 55-70 years with lung cancer. What was sequenced was PBMCs. This rearrangement joins TRBV7-2 to TRBJ2-7; 7 bases align to TRBD2. CDR3 bases: TGTGCCAGCAGCTCCTTTGCGGGAGTAATGAGCGAGCAGTACTTC. This codes for CASSSFAGVMSEQYF.